This T cell receptor (beta chain) came from a study of cytomegalovirus exposure and HLA in healthy donors. Overall study findings and caveats: In most subjects, TCR beta sequences reportedly gave accurate predictions of HLA-A and HLA-B alleles.

The CDR3 extends over 14 amino acids. The germline V and J ends were trimmed by 5 bases and 3 bases, with 14 bases remaining between them. Germline V lookup: CDR1 SGDLS, CDR2 YYNGEE. To note about this clone: Its antigen remains unknown.

With 60 Vbeta and 13 Jbeta primers, the PCR was carried out. The repertoire was sequenced with immunoSEQ multiplex PCR; TCRdb's copy has only in-frame clones and lacks some. The ten most abundant clones cover under 4% of a sample with approximately 70,000 clones. The rearrangement uses TRBV9 and TRBJ2-5; perhaps TRBD2 as D (6 bases). What was sequenced was PBMCs. The sequence came from a female donor in good health and CMV-seropositive. Here the CDR3 reads CASSRAGRKETQYF. The CDR3 DNA sequence: TGTGCCAGCAGTAGGGCGGGGCGGAAAGAGACCCAGTACTTC.